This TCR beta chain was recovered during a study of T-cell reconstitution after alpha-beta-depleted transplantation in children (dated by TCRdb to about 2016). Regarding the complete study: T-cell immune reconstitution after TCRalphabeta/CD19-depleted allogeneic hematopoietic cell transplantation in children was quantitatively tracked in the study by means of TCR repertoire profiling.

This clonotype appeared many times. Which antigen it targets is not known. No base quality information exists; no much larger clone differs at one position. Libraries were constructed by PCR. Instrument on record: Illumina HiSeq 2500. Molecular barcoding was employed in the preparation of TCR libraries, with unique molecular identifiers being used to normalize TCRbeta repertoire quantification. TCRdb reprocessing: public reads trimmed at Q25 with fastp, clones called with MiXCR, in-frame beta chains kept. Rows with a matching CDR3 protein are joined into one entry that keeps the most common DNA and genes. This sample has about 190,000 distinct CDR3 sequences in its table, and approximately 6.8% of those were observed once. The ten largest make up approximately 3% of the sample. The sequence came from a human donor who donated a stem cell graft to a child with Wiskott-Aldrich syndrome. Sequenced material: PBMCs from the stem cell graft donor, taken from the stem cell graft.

DNA sequence: TGTGCCAGCAGTGGGGACGGCCCGGGAGGGGCTAATGAAAAACTGTTTTTT. Its protein is CASSGDGPGGANEKLFF. The V and J genes are TRBV6-1 and TRBJ1-4; the D gene is perhaps TRBD1, on 5 matching bases. Between the V and J ends, shortened by 4 bases and 3 bases respectively, the junction contains 18 bases. The CDR3 covers 17 residues, taking in both the cysteine and the phenylalanine. Only CDR3 DNA is held: 51 bases, read in frame from base 1. As encoded in the germline V gene, CDR1 is MNHNS while CDR2 is SASEGT.